This entry lists 2 T cell receptor beta chains sequenced from one sample in a study of cytomegalovirus exposure and HLA in healthy donors. The table came from immunoSEQ multiplex PCR; TCRdb's copy has only in-frame clones and leaves some out. The sample lists 55,000 to 65,000 clones, roughly 90% occurring once. Sequencing was done on a sample of PBMCs. These TCRs come from a man younger than 35 in good health and CMV-seronegative.

The table lists this clone with a count of one. V is TRBV29-1 and J is TRBJ2-1, with 10 bases lining up with TRBD2. Germline loops: CDR1 SQVTM, CDR2 ANQGSEA. The CDR3 sequence is 15 residues long. J gave up 1 base and V 5 bases, and 5 bases lay outside the gene matches. The CDR3 sequence is CSVYSGLASYNEQFF. The CDR3 region has the DNA TGCAGCGTTTATTCGGGACTAGCGTCCTACAATGAGCAGTTCTTC.

The chain recombines TRBV6-6 with TRBJ2-3; 7 nucleotides agree with TRBD2. V gave up 7 bases and J gave up 5 bases; unmatched junction bases: 9. Germline V gene lookup returns CDR1 MNHNY and CDR2 SVGAGI (reference sequence). The CDR3 consists of 14 residues. The CDR3: CASTKGLPKDTQYF. CDR3 DNA sequence: TGTGCCAGCACAAAGGGACTACCCAAAGATACGCAGTATTTT.